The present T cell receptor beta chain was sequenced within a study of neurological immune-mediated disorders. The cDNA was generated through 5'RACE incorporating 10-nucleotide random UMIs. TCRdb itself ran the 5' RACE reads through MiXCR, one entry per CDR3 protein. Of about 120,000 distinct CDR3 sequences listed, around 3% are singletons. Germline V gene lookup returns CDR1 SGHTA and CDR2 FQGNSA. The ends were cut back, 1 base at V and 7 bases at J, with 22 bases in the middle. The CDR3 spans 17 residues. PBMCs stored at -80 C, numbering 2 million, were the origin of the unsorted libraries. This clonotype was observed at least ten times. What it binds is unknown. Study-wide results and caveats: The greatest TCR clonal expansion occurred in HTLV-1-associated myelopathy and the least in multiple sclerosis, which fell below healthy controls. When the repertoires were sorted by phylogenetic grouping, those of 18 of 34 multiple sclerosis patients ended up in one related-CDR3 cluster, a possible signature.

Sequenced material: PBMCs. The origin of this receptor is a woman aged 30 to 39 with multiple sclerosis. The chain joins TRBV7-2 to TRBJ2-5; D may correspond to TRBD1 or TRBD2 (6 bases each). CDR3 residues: CASSLEGGRGRLGTQYF. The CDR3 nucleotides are TGTGCCAGCAGCTTAGAGGGGGGCAGGGGACGCCTGGGGACCCAGTACTTC.